This T cell receptor beta chain was found in a study of cytomegalovirus exposure and HLA in healthy donors. The CDR3 is made up of 17 amino acids. The V end was cut by 4 bases, the J end by 1 base, with 19 bases between. Germline V gene data show CDR1 as SGHNT and CDR2 as YYREEE (reference sequence). PCR amplification relied on 60 Vbeta primers (plus 13 Jbeta primers). The method was immunoSEQ multiplex PCR; TCRdb's version includes in-frame clones alone and lacks a portion of them. Counted here are 200,000 or so clones, over 70% occurring once; the ten biggest clones make up just over 2%. This clone was counted once. What it recognizes is unknown. General study findings and limits: Further analysis was carried out later, and it showed several of the most significant clusters appearing linked to common viral pathogens.

The sample was PBMCs. The clonotype was recovered from a young woman in good health and CMV-seropositive. The rearrangement joins TRBV5-4 to TRBJ2-3; a weak D match, TRBD1 (6 bases). CDR3 DNA sequence: TGTGCCAGCAGCACAGAGGGCCTGGGGGCCCGCACAGATACGCAGTATTTT. Protein: CASSTEGLGARTDTQYF.